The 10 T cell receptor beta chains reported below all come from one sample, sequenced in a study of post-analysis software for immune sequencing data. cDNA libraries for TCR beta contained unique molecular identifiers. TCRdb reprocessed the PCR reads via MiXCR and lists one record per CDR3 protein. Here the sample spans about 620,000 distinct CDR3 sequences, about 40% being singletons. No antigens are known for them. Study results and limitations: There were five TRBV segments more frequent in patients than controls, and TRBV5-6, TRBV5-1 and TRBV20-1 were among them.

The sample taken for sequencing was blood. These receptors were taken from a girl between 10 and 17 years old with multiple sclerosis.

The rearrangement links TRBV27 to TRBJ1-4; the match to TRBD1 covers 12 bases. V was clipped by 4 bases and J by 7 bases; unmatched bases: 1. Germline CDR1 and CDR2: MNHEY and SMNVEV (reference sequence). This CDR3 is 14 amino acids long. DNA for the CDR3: TGTGCCAGCAGTTGGGACAGGGGGCTTGAAAAACTGTTTTTT. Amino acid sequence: CASSWDRGLEKLFF.

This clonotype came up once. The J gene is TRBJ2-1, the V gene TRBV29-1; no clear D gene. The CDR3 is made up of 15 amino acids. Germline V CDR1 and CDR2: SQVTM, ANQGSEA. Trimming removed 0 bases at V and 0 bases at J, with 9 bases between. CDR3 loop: CSVEDQIRSYNEQFF. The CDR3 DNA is TGCAGCGTTGAAGATCAGATTCGCTCCTACAATGAGCAGTTCTTC.

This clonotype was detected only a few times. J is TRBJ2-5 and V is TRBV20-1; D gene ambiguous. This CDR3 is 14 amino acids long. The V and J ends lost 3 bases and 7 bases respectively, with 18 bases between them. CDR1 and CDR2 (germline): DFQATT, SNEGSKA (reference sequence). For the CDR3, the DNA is TGCAGTGCTAGTTTCCCCAACTTCCCCGGGACCCAGTACTTC. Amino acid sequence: CSASFPNFPGTQYF.

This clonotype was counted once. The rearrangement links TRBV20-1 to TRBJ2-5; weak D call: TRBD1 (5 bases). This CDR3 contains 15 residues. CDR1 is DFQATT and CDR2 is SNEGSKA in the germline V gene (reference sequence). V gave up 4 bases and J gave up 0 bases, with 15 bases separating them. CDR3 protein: CSATLGAGNQETQYF. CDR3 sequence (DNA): TGCAGTGCTACGTTGGGCGCAGGGAACCAAGAGACCCAGTACTTC.

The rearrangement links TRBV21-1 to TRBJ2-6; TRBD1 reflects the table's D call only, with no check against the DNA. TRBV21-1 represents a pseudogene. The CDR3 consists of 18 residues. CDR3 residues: CASSKPRTDLSGANVLTF. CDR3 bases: TGTGCCAGCAGCAAGCCTAGGACAGATCTCTCTGGGGCCAACGTCCTGACTTTC.

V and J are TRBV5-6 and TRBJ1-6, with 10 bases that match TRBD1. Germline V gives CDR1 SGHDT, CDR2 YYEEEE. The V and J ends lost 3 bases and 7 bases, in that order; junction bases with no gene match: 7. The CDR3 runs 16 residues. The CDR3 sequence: CASSYPWTGGNSPLHF. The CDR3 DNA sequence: TGTGCCAGCAGCTACCCCTGGACAGGGGGGAATTCACCCCTCCACTTT.

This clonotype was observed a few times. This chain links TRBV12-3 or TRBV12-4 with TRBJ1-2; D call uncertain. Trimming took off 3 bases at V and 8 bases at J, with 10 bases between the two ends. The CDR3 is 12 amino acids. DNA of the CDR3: TGTGCCAGCAGTTTGGGCCCCCCGGGCTACACCTTC. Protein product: CASSLGPPGYTF.

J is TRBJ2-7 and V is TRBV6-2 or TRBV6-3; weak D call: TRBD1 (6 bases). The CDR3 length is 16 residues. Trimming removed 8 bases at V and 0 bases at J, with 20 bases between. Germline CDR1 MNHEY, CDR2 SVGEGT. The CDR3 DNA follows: TGTGCCAGCCAAGGGGACAACTCAAACCACTCCTACGAGCAGTACTTC. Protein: CASQGDNSNHSYEQYF.

The CDR3 bases are TGTGCCAGCAGCAATTACGGGGCGGGGGGATCCTACAATGAGCAGTTCTTC. Translation: CASSNYGAGGSYNEQFF. The rearrangement joins TRBV5-6 to TRBJ2-1, with 8 bases lining up with TRBD2. The CDR3 has 17 amino acids. J gave up 1 base and V 4 bases, and 10 bases lay outside the gene matches. Germline loops: CDR1 SGHDT, CDR2 YYEEEE.

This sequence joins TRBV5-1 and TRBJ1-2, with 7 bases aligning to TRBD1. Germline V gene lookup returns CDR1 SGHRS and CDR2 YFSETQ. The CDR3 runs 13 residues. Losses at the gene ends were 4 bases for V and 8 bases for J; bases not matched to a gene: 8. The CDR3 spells CASSVTGTDGYTF. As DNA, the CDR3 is TGCGCCAGCAGCGTTACCGGGACAGACGGCTACACCTTC.